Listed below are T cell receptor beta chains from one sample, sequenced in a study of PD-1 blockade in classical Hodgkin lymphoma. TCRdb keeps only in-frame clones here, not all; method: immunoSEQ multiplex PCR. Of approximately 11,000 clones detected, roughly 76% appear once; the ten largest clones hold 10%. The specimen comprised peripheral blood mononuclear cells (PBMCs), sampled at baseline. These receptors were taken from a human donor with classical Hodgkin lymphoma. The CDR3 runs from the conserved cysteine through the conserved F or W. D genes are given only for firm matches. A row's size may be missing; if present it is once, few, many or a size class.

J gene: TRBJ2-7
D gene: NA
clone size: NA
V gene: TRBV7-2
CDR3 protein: CASSLAGGASYEQYF
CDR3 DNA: TGTGCCAGCAGCTTAGCGGGGGGGGCATCCTACGAGCAGTACTTC

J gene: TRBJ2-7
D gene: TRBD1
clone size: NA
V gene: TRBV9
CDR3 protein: CASSADREPPYEQYF
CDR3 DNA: TGTGCCAGCAGCGCCGACAGGGAGCCACCCTACGAGCAGTACTTC

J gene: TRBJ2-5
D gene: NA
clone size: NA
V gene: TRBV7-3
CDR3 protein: CASSLGLRETQYF
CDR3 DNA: TGTGCCAGCAGCTTAGGATTGAGAGAGACCCAGTACTTC

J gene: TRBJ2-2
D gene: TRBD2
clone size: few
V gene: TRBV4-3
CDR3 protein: CASSQRLAGGTGELFF
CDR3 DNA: TGCGCCAGCAGCCAAAGACTAGCGGGAGGGACCGGGGAGCTGTTTTTT

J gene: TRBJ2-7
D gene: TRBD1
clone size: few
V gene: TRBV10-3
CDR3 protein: CAIRQTTGGYEQYF
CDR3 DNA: TGTGCCATCAGGCAGACGACAGGGGGCTACGAGCAGTACTTC

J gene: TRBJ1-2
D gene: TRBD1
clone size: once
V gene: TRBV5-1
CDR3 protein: CASSTGQGNYGYTF
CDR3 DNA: TGCGCCAGCAGCACCGGACAGGGGAACTATGGCTACACCTTC

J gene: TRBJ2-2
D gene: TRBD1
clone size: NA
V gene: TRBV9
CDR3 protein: CASSAGQGANTGELFF
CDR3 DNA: TGTGCCAGCAGCGCCGGACAGGGGGCGAACACCGGGGAGCTGTTTTTT

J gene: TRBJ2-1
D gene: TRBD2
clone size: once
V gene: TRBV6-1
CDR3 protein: CASSDQTSGGYNEQFF
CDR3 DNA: TGTGCCAGCAGTGACCAGACTAGCGGGGGCTACAATGAGCAGTTCTTC

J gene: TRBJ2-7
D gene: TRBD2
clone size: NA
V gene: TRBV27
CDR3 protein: CASSFRTSGLYEQYF
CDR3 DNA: TGTGCCAGCAGTTTTCGGACTAGCGGGCTATACGAGCAGTACTTC

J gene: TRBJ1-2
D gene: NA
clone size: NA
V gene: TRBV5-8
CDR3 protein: CASSFSGVINYGYTF
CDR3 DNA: TGTGCCAGCAGCTTCAGTGGGGTAATTAACTATGGCTACACCTTC

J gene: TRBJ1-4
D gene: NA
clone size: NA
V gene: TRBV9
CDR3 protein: CASSVGAGASPTNEKLFF
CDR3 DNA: TGTGCCAGCAGCGTAGGGGCGGGGGCCTCCCCGACTAATGAAAAACTGTTTTTT

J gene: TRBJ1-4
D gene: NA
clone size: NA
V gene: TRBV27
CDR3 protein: CASSLQGNEKLFF
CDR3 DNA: TGTGCCAGCAGTTTACAAGGGAATGAAAAACTGTTTTTT

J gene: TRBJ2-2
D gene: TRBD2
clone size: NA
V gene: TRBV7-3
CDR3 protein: CASSPRTRNTGELFF
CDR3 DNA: TGTGCCAGCAGCCCGCGGACTAGAAACACCGGGGAGCTGTTTTTT

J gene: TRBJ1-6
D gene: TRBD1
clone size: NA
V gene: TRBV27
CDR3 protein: CASSWSATGRLYNSPLHF
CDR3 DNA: TGTGCCAGCAGTTGGAGTGCGACAGGGCGGCTTTATAATTCACCCCTCCACTTT

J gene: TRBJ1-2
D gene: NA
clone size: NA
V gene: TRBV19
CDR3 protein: CASRQGYGYTF
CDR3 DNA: TGTGCCAGTAGACAAGGCTATGGCTACACCTTC

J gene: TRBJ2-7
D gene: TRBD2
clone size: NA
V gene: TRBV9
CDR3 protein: CASSPQLAGEGEQYF
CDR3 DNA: TGTGCCAGTAGCCCACAACTAGCGGGAGAGGGCGAGCAGTACTTC

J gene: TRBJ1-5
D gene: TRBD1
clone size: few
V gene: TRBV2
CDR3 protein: CASSRDSLAQPQHF
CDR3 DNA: TGTGCCAGCAGTAGGGACAGTCTTGCTCAGCCCCAGCATTTT

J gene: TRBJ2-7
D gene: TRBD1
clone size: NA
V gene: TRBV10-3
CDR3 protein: CAISGLGQGARYEQYF
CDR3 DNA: TGTGCCATCAGCGGACTGGGACAGGGGGCACGGTACGAGCAGTACTTC

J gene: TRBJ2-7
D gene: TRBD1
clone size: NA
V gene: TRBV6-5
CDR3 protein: CASGLQGPYEQYF
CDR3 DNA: TGTGCCAGTGGGTTACAGGGGCCCTACGAGCAGTACTTC

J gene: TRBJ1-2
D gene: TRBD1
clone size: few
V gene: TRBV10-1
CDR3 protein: CARTLSDRGPSYTF
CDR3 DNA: TGCGCCAGGACCCTTTCGGACAGGGGGCCCAGCTACACCTTC

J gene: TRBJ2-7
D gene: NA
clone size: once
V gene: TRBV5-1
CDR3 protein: CASSLMTSSYEQYF
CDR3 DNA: TGCGCCAGCAGCCTTATGACTAGCTCCTACGAGCAGTACTTC

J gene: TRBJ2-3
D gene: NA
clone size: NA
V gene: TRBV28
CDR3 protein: CAYGSRSTDTQYF
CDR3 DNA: TGTGCCTACGGGAGTAGGAGCACAGATACGCAGTATTTT

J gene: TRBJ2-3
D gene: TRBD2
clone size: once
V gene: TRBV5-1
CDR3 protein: CASSSSGRPSTDTQYF
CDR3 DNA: TGCGCCAGCAGCTCGAGCGGGAGGCCTAGCACAGATACGCAGTATTTT

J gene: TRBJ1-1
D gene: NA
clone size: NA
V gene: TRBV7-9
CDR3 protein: CASSLVLGRGGNTEAFF
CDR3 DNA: TGTGCCAGCAGCTTAGTCCTGGGCAGGGGCGGGAACACTGAAGCTTTCTTT

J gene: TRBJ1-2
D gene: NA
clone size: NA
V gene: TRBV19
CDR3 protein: CASSMEGVLDYGYTF
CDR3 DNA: TGTGCCAGTAGTATGGAGGGGGTGCTTGACTATGGCTACACCTTC

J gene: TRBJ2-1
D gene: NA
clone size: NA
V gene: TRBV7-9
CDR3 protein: CASSPRTFF
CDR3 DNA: TGTGCCAGCAGCCCCAGGACGTTCTTC

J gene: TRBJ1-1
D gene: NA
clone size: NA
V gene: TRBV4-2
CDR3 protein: CASSQDRGAVEAFF
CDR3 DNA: TGTGCCAGCAGCCAAGACCGCGGGGCAGTCGAAGCTTTCTTT

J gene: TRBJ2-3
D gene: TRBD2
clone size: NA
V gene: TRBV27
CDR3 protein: CASSLLGEGRDTQYF
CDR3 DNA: TGTGCCAGCAGTTTATTGGGGGAGGGCCGGGATACGCAGTATTTT

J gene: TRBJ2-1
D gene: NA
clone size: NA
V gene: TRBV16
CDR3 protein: CALAAYNEQFF
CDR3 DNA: TGTGCACTAGCCGCCTACAATGAGCAGTTCTTC

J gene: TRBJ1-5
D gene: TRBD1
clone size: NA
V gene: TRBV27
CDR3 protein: CASRGEEGQHSNQPQHF
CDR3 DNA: TGTGCCAGCAGAGGGGAGGAGGGACAGCATAGCAATCAGCCCCAGCATTTT

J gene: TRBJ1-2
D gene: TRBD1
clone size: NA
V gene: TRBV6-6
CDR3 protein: CASSRTGGTYGYTF
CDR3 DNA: TGTGCCAGCAGTAGGACAGGGGGGACCTATGGCTACACCTTC

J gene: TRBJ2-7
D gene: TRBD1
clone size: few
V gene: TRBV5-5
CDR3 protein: CASSSPAGTGTYEQYF
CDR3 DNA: TGTGCCAGCAGCTCCCCTGCCGGGACAGGCACCTACGAGCAGTACTTC

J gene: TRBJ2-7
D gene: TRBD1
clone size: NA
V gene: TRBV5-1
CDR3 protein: CASSLGTGVYEQYF
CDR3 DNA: TGCGCCAGCAGCTTAGGGACAGGGGTGTACGAGCAGTACTTC

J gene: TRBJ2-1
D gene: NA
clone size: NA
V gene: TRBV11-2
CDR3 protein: CASSIASGSYNEQFF
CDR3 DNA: TGTGCCAGCAGCATAGCCAGCGGGTCTTACAATGAGCAGTTCTTC

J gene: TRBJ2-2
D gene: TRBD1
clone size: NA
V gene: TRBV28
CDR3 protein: CASSLRQGAVGELFF
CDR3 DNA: TGTGCCAGCAGTTTACGTCAGGGGGCTGTCGGGGAGCTGTTTTTT

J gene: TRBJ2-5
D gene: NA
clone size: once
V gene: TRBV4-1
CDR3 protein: CASSHRTDTMGSQYF
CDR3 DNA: TGCGCCAGCAGCCACCGAACTGACACGATGGGTTCCCAGTACTTC

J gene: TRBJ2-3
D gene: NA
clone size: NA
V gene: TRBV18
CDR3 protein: CASSPTGTDTQYF
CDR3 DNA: TGTGCCAGCTCACCAACAGGCACAGATACGCAGTATTTT